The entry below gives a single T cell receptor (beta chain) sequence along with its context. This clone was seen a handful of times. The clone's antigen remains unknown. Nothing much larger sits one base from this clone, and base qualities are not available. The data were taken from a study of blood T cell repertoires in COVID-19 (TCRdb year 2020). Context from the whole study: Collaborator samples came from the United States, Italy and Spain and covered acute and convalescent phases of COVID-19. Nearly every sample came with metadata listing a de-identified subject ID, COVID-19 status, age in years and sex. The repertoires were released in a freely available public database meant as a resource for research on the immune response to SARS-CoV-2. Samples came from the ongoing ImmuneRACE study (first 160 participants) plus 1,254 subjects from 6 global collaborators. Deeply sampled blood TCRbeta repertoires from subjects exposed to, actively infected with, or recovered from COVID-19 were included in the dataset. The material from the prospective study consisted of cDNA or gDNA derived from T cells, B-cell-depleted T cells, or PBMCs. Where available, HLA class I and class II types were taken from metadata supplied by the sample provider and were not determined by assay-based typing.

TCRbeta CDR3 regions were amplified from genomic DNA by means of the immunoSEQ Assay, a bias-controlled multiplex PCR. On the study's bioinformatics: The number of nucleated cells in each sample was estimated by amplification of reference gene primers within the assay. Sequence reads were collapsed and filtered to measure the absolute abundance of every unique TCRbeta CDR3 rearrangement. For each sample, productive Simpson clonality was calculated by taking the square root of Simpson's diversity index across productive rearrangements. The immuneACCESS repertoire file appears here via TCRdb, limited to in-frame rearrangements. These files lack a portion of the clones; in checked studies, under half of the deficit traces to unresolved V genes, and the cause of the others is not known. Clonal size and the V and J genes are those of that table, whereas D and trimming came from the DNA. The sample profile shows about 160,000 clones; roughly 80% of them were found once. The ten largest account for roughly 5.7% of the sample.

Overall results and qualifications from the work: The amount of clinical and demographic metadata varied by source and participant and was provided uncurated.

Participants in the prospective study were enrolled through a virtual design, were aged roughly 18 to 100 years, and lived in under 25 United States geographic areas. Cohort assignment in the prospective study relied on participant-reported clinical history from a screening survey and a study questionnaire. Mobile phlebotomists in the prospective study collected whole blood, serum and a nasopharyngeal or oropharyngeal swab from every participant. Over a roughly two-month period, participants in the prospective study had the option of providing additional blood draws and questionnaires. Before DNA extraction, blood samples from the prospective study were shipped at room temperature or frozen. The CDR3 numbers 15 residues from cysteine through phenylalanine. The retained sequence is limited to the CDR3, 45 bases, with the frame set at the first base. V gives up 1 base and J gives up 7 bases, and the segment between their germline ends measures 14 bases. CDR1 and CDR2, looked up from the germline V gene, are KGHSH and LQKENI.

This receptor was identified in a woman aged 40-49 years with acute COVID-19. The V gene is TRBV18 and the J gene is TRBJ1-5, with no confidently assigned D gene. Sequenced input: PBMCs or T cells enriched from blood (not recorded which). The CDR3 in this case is CASSPLGVSDQPQHF. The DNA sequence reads TGTGCCAGCTCACCACTGGGAGTGTCCGACCAGCCCCAGCATTTT.